This T cell receptor beta chain derives from a study of persistence of HIV-infected CD4 T cells (TCRdb year 2020). In terms of the full investigation: Suppressive ART had been received by participants for a median of about eight years. Anti-CD3/anti-CD28 stimulation activated a higher proportion of cells, with a lower memory fraction, than antigen stimulation. For the TCR cluster analysis across participants, 8 or 9 participants were included for CMV and about 7 participants for Gag. The clonality of all cells in each sorted population was measured by TCRbeta sequencing, and the clonality of infected cells was measured by proviral sequencing. CMV- and HIV-1 Gag-responding CD4+ T cells were isolated from ART-treated individuals so that antigen-driven clonal expansion of HIV-1-infected cells could be examined. Peripheral blood samples of up to roughly 180 mL were taken at multiple time points, with the exception of a couple of participants who underwent leukapheresis at a single time point.

TCRbeta repertoires were sequenced from genomic DNA with the immunoSEQ hsTCRB assay version 4 in survey mode. Genomic DNA was diluted to around 9.4 ng/uL, using up to roughly 1 ug per sample for TCRbeta sequencing. The original methods were these. TCRbeta data were analyzed in ImmunoSeq Analyzer 3.0, with diversity computed on productive nucleotide rearrangements. Using the Immunarch R package, the improved Chao index served to estimate lower-bound TCR diversity and the Gini coefficient served to estimate clonality. Nucleotide rearrangements that differed but encoded the same CDR3beta amino acid sequence were counted as separate clonotypes. Differential abundance analysis found TCRbeta sequences that were significantly enriched in antigen-responding cells compared with anti-CD3/anti-CD28-activated cells. GLIPH2 grouped TCRs by predicted peptide-MHC specificity, both within each participant and across combined participant data sets. Sourced from immuneACCESS, this table was stored by TCRdb with only in-frame sequences that have V and J called. A share of the clones is absent; for the studies checked, an unresolved V gene accounts for under half, and the remainder has no known explanation. The V and J calls and clone size come from that table; D and trimming were worked out from the DNA. The sample yields some 45,000 clones; about 85% were counted once. The ten most abundant clones make up roughly 0.45% of the sample.

Findings and caveats that apply to the study as a whole: TCRbeta richness in CMV- and Gag-responding cells was significantly lower than in anti-CD3/anti-CD28-responding cells; CMV-responding cells had higher oligoclonality than CD3/CD28-stimulated and Gag-responding cells. Antigen-responding cells were enriched for expanded CDR3beta sequences that were degenerate, which suggests that CD4+ responses to CMV and Gag underwent convergent selection. TCR oligoclonality correlated with proviral oligoclonality within the same sorted populations. Few individuals were included in the study, and only a limited range of antigens was tested. Bulk TCR analyses could not be limited to the rare CMV-responding cells that actually contained HIV-1 proviruses.

V loses 0 bases, J loses 7 bases, and the germline ends lie 7 bases apart. The CDR3 numbers 12 residues from cysteine through phenylalanine. CDR3 DNA only is kept here, 36 bases in frame from base 1. The germline V gene provides CDR1 SGHRS and CDR2 YFSETQ. The label giving this sample's treatment or condition can be read as: suppressive antiretroviral therapy. As a nonspecific positive control representing the CD4+ T cell repertoire, cells were stimulated with anti-CD3/anti-CD28 magnetic beads. Sorting of responding CD4+ T cells was based on upregulation of both CD40 ligand and CD69. HIV-1-infected adults in whom suppressive ART had been started during chronic infection were enrolled as participants. Plasma HIV-1 RNA had been undetectable (below 50 copies/mL) in participants for at least 4 years. To be included, a participant needed positive CMV serology and a CD4+ T cell count above 400 cells/uL. Before stimulation, PBMCs were isolated using density centrifugation and depleted of CD8+ T cells. For about 20 hours, CD8-depleted PBMCs were stimulated with anti-CD28/CD49d costimulation, a CD40-blocking antibody, and enfuvirtide, which was added to prevent new infections. Sorting was done on either a Beckman Coulter MoFlo Legacy or an XDP sorter, and propidium iodide was used to exclude dead cells. Genomic DNA was extracted with the QIAamp DNA Mini Kit for samples above one million cells, otherwise with the Quick-DNA Microprep Kit.

About this clone: Its antigen is still unknown. No qualities accompany the bases; no much larger clone lies one base away.

The receptor comes from an adult woman with HIV who was CMV-seropositive. This specimen consisted of CD4+ T cells sorted from PBMCs after roughly 19-hour stimulation, obtained from a patient who received antiretroviral therapy. What the cell subset or site label conveys for this sample: CD40L+CD69+ CD4 T cells responding to anti-CD3/anti-CD28 beads, representing the overall repertoire. This chain is built from TRBV5-1 and TRBJ1-2, with a tentative D gene TRBD1 over 6 matching bases. Here is the DNA: TGCGCCAGCAGCTTGGAGGGGGTTGGCTACACCTTC. Its protein product is CASSLEGVGYTF.